This T cell receptor (beta chain) is drawn from a study of T cell responses to AZD1222 COVID-19 vaccine. Study results and caveats: Across spike, vaccine-associated CD4 TCRs were found, dominant at 160-218 and 743-854. Samples come after the peak T cell response, not at day 14.

Regarding this clone: The antigen is not known.

Only in-frame clones appear in the TCRdb table, and some are missing; sequencing was by immunoSEQ multiplex PCR. Of about 130,000 clones in the sample, 88% were seen once. V lost 4 bases, J lost 3 bases, and 7 bases lay in between. The CDR3 runs 12 residues. Specimen: peripheral blood, collected 28 days after the second AZD1222 dose. The source is an adult who received the AZD1222 COVID-19 vaccine. The chain is built from TRBV12-3 or TRBV12-4 and TRBJ2-7; D is uncertain. The CDR3 DNA reads as TGTGCCAGCAGTTGGGCCCTCTACGAGCAGTACTTC. The encoded protein is CASSWALYEQYF.